The subject of this entry is one TCR beta chain. This may be a read error, as it is one base from a much larger clone. TCRdb processed the PCR reads anew with MiXCR; each CDR3 protein has one entry. The table records about 320,000 distinct CDR3 sequences, roughly a quarter of them present only once. These data are taken from a study of molecular identifiers for immune sequencing clone quantification. This CDR3 has 14 residues. Germline assignment: CDR1 SGHTA and CDR2 FQGNSA. The V gene lost 3 bases and the J gene lost 6 bases, with 12 bases spanning the gap. This receptor was taken from a human donor in good health. Some libraries in this study had Jurkat cell RNA spiked in. Sequenced: naive CD8+ T cells from blood, with Jurkat cell RNA spiked in. Documented subset: FACS-sorted CD8+CD4-CCR7+CD45RA+ naive T cells. The chain is built from TRBV7-2 and TRBJ2-1, with D possibly being TRBD2 (6 bases). CDR3 nucleotide sequence: TGTGCCAGCAGCTTCGCCGGGACTCTCAATGAGCAGTTCTTC. This gives the protein CASSFAGTLNEQFF. Drawing the rest from reference TRBV7-2 and TRBJ2-1, the complete variable domain is GAGVSQSPSNKVTEKGKDVELRCDPISGHTALYWYRQSLGQGLEFLIYFQGNSAPDKSGLPSDRFSAERTGGSVSTLTIQRTQQEDSAVYLCASSFAGTLNEQFFGPGTRLTVL.